Each of the 21 T cell receptor beta chains below was sequenced from the same sample in a study of spatial heterogeneity in lung cancer. TCRdb itself ran the 5' RACE reads through MiXCR, one entry per CDR3 protein. This sample carries some 39,000 distinct CDR3 sequences, 6.8% of them seen once, and the ten largest clones take around 45%. Time point of the sample: sample taken at primary tumor resection. This material consisted of PBMCs, taken at surgery. These receptor sequences come from a female donor with early-stage non-small cell lung cancer.

Many counts were recorded for this clonotype. The chain couples TRBV12-3 or TRBV12-4 to TRBJ2-7; maybe TRBD2 (7 bases). V lost 5 bases and J lost 5, with 19 bases in between. This CDR3 region has 15 residues. CDR3: CASSAPEGGKNEQYF. CDR3 bases: TGTGCCAGCAGTGCACCGGAGGGGGGGAAAAACGAGCAGTACTTC.

At least ten counts were recorded for this clonotype. The V call is TRBV19, the J call TRBJ2-3; 7 bases align to TRBD2. V shed 7 bases, J shed 2 bases, and the junction held 9 bases outside the gene matches. The CDR3 length is 15 residues. Germline values: CDR1 LNHDA, CDR2 SQIVND (reference sequence). Here the CDR3 DNA reads TGTGCCAGTAAGGGACTTGCGGGGGACACAGATACGCAGTATTTT. As protein: CASKGLAGDTDTQYF. Based on the CDR3 plus reference TRBV19 and TRBJ2-3, the full variable domain is DGGITQSPKYLFRKEGQNVTLSCEQNLNHDAMYWYRQDPGQGLRLIYYSQIVNDFQKGDIAEGYSVSREKKESFPLTVTSAQKNPTAFYLCASKGLAGDTDTQYFGPGTRLTVL.

This clonotype was picked up many times. V and J are TRBV11-2 and TRBJ1-1; D is possibly TRBD1 (5 bases). The length of the CDR3 is 14 residues. Per germline, CDR1 SGHAT and CDR2 FQNNGV. V dropped 2 bases and J dropped 1 base, with 8 bases sitting between them. The CDR3 DNA follows: TGTGCCAGCAGCTTACGACAGCCGAACACTGAAGCTTTCTTT. This encodes CASSLRQPNTEAFF.

This clonotype is medium-sized within its sample. This sequence joins TRBV10-3 and TRBJ2-2; 7 nucleotides line up with TRBD1. Germline CDR1 reads ENHRY; CDR2 reads SYGVKD. The CDR3 is made up of 16 amino acids. The junction had 3 bases not matched to a gene; V was cut back by 0 bases and J by 2 bases. The CDR3 DNA follows: TGTGCCATCAGTGAGTCGTCAGGGGGTAACACCGGGGAGCTGTTTTTT. This gives the protein CAISESSGGNTGELFF.

The rearrangement links TRBV7-8 to TRBJ1-6, with unresolved D. Germline V lookup: CDR1 SGHVS, CDR2 FQNEAQ. The CDR3 contains 13 residues. Between the trimmed V and J ends, which lost 3 bases and 7 bases, there was a span of 7 bases. The CDR3 loop is CASSFNLNSPLHF. For the CDR3, the DNA is TGTGCCAGCAGCTTTAACCTAAATTCACCCCTCCACTTT.

The table lists this clonotype with many counts. CDR3 bases: TGTGCCAGCAGTTTAAGCGGGGGGAACACTGAAGCTTTCTTT. Its translation: CASSLSGGNTEAFF. The chain carries TRBV28 and TRBJ1-1, with a tentative D call TRBD1 (5 bases). Trimming removed 2 bases at V and 1 base at J, with 8 bases between. Germline V gene data show CDR1 as MDHEN and CDR2 as SYDVKM. CDR3 length: 14 residues.

The J gene is TRBJ2-3, the V gene TRBV4-1; D is perhaps TRBD1 (6 bases). The J call may be in error: the DNA end matches TRBJ1-5 better. The germline V gene encodes CDR1 MGHRA and CDR2 YSYEKL. The CDR3 is 16 residues long. Here the CDR3 reads CASSPLAAGGTDTQHF. As DNA, the CDR3 is TGCGCCAGCAGCCCTCTTGCAGCGGGGGGCACAGATACGCAGCATTTT.

This clonotype was seen a few times. This chain connects TRBV7-2 to TRBJ1-1; 10 bases line up with TRBD1. Germline V lookup: CDR1 SGHTA, CDR2 FQGNSA. V dropped 7 bases and J dropped 3; count of bases not matched to a gene: 5. The CDR3 loop spans 14 amino acids. The CDR3 spells CASTPGQGHTEAFF. The CDR3 nucleotides read TGTGCCAGCACCCCGGGACAGGGGCACACTGAAGCTTTCTTT.

The table lists this clonotype with a count of one. A read error may explain this, as a much larger clone is one base away. J is TRBJ2-7 and V is TRBV5-1, with TRBD1 matching 7 bases. The CDR3 is 14 residues long. The trim removed 0 bases at V and 0 bases at J, leaving 0 bases unmatched. Germline CDR1 is SGHRS and CDR2 is YFSETQ. The DNA of the CDR3 is TGCGCCAGCAGCTTGGGGGACAGCTCCTACGAGCAGTACTTC. Amino acid sequence: CASSLGDSSYEQYF.

This clonotype was seen at least ten times. This rearrangement joins TRBV4-1 to TRBJ2-7; TRBD1 aligns across 7 bases. This CDR3 contains 16 residues. Germline loops: CDR1 MGHRA, CDR2 YSYEKL. V shed 4 bases, J shed 4 bases, and the junction held 13 bases outside the gene matches. The CDR3 sequence is CASSLVGTRGQYEQYF. CDR3 DNA: TGCGCCAGCAGCCTAGTCGGGACACGGGGACAGTACGAGCAGTACTTC.

This rearrangement joins TRBV18 to TRBJ1-1, with 10 bases identical to TRBD1. V trimming: 5 bases; J trimming: 7 bases; junction bases outside the gene matches: 13. This CDR3 has 16 residues. CDR1 and CDR2 from the germline V gene are KGHSH and LQKENI. The CDR3 loop is CASSAIPGQGYREAFF. Written as DNA, the CDR3 is TGTGCCAGCTCAGCAATTCCGGGACAGGGGTATCGTGAAGCTTTCTTT.

The V and J genes are TRBV24-1 and TRBJ2-5, with a weak D call TRBD1 (5 bases). This CDR3 has 13 residues. The germline gives CDR1 KGHDR, CDR2 SFDVKD. The V and J ends lost 5 bases and 4 bases respectively, with 10 bases between them. CDR3 amino acids: CATSGPDRETQYF. CDR3 nucleotide sequence: TGTGCCACCAGTGGCCCAGACAGAGAGACCCAGTACTTC.

The chain couples TRBV7-6 to TRBJ2-2; 9 bases are a match to TRBD2. The ends lost 5 bases at V and 3 bases at J; junction bases unmatched: 1. Germline values: CDR1 SGHVS, CDR2 FNYEAQ. The CDR3 loop spans 14 amino acids. CDR3 amino acids: CASSGLAYTGELFF. CDR3 sequence (DNA): TGTGCCAGCAGCGGACTAGCGTACACCGGGGAGCTGTTTTTT.

The table lists this clonotype with many counts. The V gene is TRBV29-1, the J gene TRBJ2-3; 8 bases fit TRBD2. Germline CDR1 is SQVTM and CDR2 is ANQGSEA. The V gene end was trimmed by 3 bases and the J gene end by 4 bases; junction bases not matched to a gene: 6. The CDR3 has 14 residues. In nucleotides, the CDR3 is TGCAGCGTTGAGGGCCTAGCGGGCTCAGATACGCAGTATTTT. It translates to CSVEGLAGSDTQYF.

This clonotype was seen only a few times. The V and J genes are TRBV6-5 and TRBJ2-3, with TRBD1 matching 7 bases. CDR1 is MNHEY, CDR2 SVGAGI, per germline. The CDR3 sequence is 15 residues long. The V and J ends lost 7 bases and 1 base, in that order; junction bases with no gene match: 8. The CDR3 sequence: CASTRDRGGTDTQYF. CDR3 sequence (DNA): TGTGCCAGCACCCGGGACAGAGGGGGCACAGATACGCAGTATTTT.

This clonotype has at least ten counts. The chain joins TRBV3-1 to TRBJ2-1, with no clear D. V was trimmed by 9 bases and J by 7 bases, leaving 16 bases between them. Looked up from germline, CDR1 is LGHDT and CDR2 is YNNKEL (reference sequence). CDR3 length: 13 amino acids. The chain's CDR3 is CASHSQARNEQFF. CDR3 DNA: TGTGCCAGTCACTCCCAAGCGCGAAATGAGCAGTTCTTC.

Many counts were recorded for this clonotype. This rearrangement joins TRBV12-3 or TRBV12-4 to TRBJ1-6; a weak D match, TRBD1 (6 bases). Trimming stripped 2 bases from V and 8 bases from J, with 13 bases between. The CDR3 is 15 residues long. The CDR3 is CASSLRGRGDSPLHF. CDR3 sequence (DNA): TGTGCCAGCAGTTTACGGGGGCGCGGCGATTCACCCCTCCACTTT.

In its sample, this clonotype was seen many times. The J gene is TRBJ2-2, the V gene TRBV5-1, with 8 positions matching TRBD1. CDR1 is SGHRS and CDR2 is YFSETQ in the germline V gene. The V and J ends lost 2 bases and 1 base, in that order; junction bases with no gene match: 7. The CDR3 length is 17 residues. The CDR3 protein is CASSFLWTGMNTGELFF. The CDR3 DNA reads TGCGCCAGCAGCTTCCTATGGACAGGGATGAACACCGGGGAGCTGTTTTTT.

The sample holds a few counts of this clonotype. In DNA form, the CDR3 reads TGCGCCAGCGGACCCGGTGCAGGGGACCAGCCCCAGCATTTT. Translated: CASGPGAGDQPQHF. The genes are TRBV5-1 and TRBJ1-5; D might be TRBD1 (6 bases). CDR3 length equals 14 residues. CDR1 and CDR2 from the germline V gene are SGHRS and YFSETQ. Trimming shortened V by 7 bases and J by 7 bases, and 18 bases separated the two germline ends. Full variable domain (rest looked up from reference TRBV5-1 and TRBJ1-5): KAGVTQTPRYLIKTRGQQVTLSCSPISGHRSVSWYQQTPGQGLQFLFEYFSETQRNKGNFPGRFSGRQFSNSRSEMNVSTLELGDSALYLCASGPGAGDQPQHFGDGTRLSIL.

There are many counts of this clonotype. V gene TRBV7-2 combines with J gene TRBJ2-3; the D is unclear. Germline loops: CDR1 SGHTA, CDR2 FQGNSA. This CDR3 has 14 residues. Trimming left V 1 base short and J 4 bases short, with 9 bases between. CDR3 loop: CASSLGSPPDTQYF. The CDR3 nucleotides are TGTGCCAGCAGCTTAGGTTCTCCGCCAGATACGCAGTATTTT.

This clonotype was observed a few times. The V gene is TRBV10-3, the J gene TRBJ1-5; TRBD1 matches 8 bases. Germline CDR1 reads ENHRY; CDR2 reads SYGVKD. This CDR3 comprises 15 residues. Trimming at V came to 3 bases and at J to 0 bases, leaving 1 base not matched to a gene. The CDR3 reads CAISDRGRSNQPQHF. DNA for the CDR3: TGTGCCATCAGTGACAGGGGGCGTAGCAATCAGCCCCAGCATTTT.